Presented here are 10 T cell receptor beta chains from one specimen sequenced in a study of T-cell memory formation after mild COVID-19. MiXCR was run by TCRdb on the 5' RACE reads, yielding one entry per CDR3 protein. This table has roughly 260,000 distinct CDR3 sequences, about a sixth appearing once. Source material: PBMCs or a T cell subset sorted from them (not recorded which). The receptor set was obtained from a man aged 18 to 29 who had mild COVID-19 (a few samples of this study predate the infection). Cell type and time point are not known.

This chain connects TRBV5-1 to TRBJ1-5; the D is unclear. V dropped 5 bases and J dropped 0 bases, with 6 bases sitting between them. The CDR3 runs to 13 residues. The germline CDR1 and CDR2 sequences are SGHRS and YFSETQ. Here the CDR3 reads CASRQDSNQPQHF. As DNA, the CDR3 is TGCGCCAGCAGGCAGGATAGCAATCAGCCCCAGCATTTT.

This clonotype was detected only a few times. DNA of the CDR3: TGCGCCAGCAGCTTGATTCCGGGGCCCCAAGAGACCCAGTACTTC. Translating it yields CASSLIPGPQETQYF. This chain links TRBV5-1 with TRBJ2-5; D is possibly TRBD1 or TRBD2 (5 bases each). V lost 1 base and J 1 base, leaving 11 bases between the germline ends. The CDR3 runs 15 residues. The germline V gene encodes CDR1 SGHRS and CDR2 YFSETQ.

The CDR3 loop reads CASSSGQGNYEQYF. CDR3 in DNA: TGCGCCAGCAGCAGTGGACAGGGGAACTACGAGCAGTACTTC. The J gene is TRBJ2-7, the V gene TRBV5-1, with 9 bases that match TRBD1. The ends lost 4 bases at V and 3 bases at J; junction bases unmatched: 5. The CDR3 has 14 amino acids. The germline V gene has CDR1 SGHRS and CDR2 YFSETQ.

This clonotype was seen only a few times. V usage is TRBV7-9 and J usage is TRBJ1-1; TRBD1 is a possible D gene (5 bases). The V end lost 6 bases, the J end lost 8 bases, and 22 bases lay between the germline ends. The CDR3 contains 15 residues. The V gene's germline CDR1 is SEHNR and CDR2 FQNEAQ (reference sequence). This chain's CDR3 is CASSQSGAEQEEAFF. The CDR3 DNA sequence: TGTGCCAGCAGTCAATCCGGGGCCGAACAGGAGGAAGCTTTCTTT.

The V and J genes are TRBV20-1 and TRBJ1-6; D unclear. CDR1 DFQATT and CDR2 SNEGSKA come from the germline V gene (reference sequence). Trimming shortened V by 3 bases and J by 0 bases, and 18 bases separated the two germline ends. This CDR3 contains 18 residues. The CDR3 DNA reads as TGCAGTGCTAGGGCTTTGGGGAGCTCTGGCTCCTATAATTCACCCCTCCACTTT. It is translated as CSARALGSSGSYNSPLHF.

This clonotype was observed a handful of times. This chain uses TRBV12-3 or TRBV12-4 with TRBJ1-1, with D uncertain. V gave up 5 bases and J gave up 3 bases, with 13 bases separating them. The CDR3 is 14 amino acids. CDR3 amino acids: CASSTLGGDTEAFF. CDR3 nucleotide sequence: TGTGCCAGCAGTACGTTGGGCGGGGACACTGAAGCTTTCTTT.

This clonotype came up a few times. This chain joins TRBV24-1 and TRBJ1-2, with TRBD1 matching over 10 bases. Unmatched junction bases numbered 7, after V lost 2 bases and J lost 8 bases. The CDR3 spans 15 residues. CDR1 is KGHDR and CDR2 is SFDVKD in the germline V gene. This CDR3 reads CATSDSTGTGEGYTF. As DNA, the CDR3 is TGTGCCACCAGTGATTCTACCGGGACAGGGGAAGGCTACACCTTC.

V is TRBV7-2 and J is TRBJ1-2; TRBD1 might be the D (5 bases). Deletions cut 0 bases from V and 13 bases from J, with 15 bases between. The CDR3 has 13 amino acids. Germline assignment: CDR1 SGHTA and CDR2 FQGNSA. In nucleotides, the CDR3 is TGTGCCAGCAGCTTAGCCCCCGTCAGGGTGGCCACCTTC. Translated, it gives CASSLAPVRVATF.

This clonotype appeared a few times. This chain links TRBV9 with TRBJ2-5, with D tentatively TRBD2 (6 bases). This CDR3 is 15 amino acids long. The ends were cut back, 0 bases at V and 5 bases at J, with 14 bases in the middle. Germline V gene lookup returns CDR1 SGDLS and CDR2 YYNGEE. This CDR3 reads CASSVAPTSGETQYF. CDR3 nucleotides: TGTGCCAGCAGCGTAGCTCCCACCAGCGGGGAGACCCAGTACTTC.

The genes are TRBV7-2 and TRBJ2-5, with a tentative D call TRBD2 (5 bases). Trimming shortened V by 5 bases and J by 3 bases, and 10 bases separated the two germline ends. This CDR3 is built from 13 residues. CDR1 is SGHTA and CDR2 is FQGNSA in the germline V gene. CDR3 sequence (DNA): TGTGCCAGCAGCGGACTGTCGAAAGAGACCCAGTACTTC. Translation: CASSGLSKETQYF.